These 25 T cell receptor beta chains came from one sample sequenced in a study of T cell repertoires in cytomegalovirus infection (dated by TCRdb to between 2017 and 2020). The data were produced on an Illumina HiSeq 1500. TCRdb applied fastp at Q25 and MiXCR to the public reads, then kept only in-frame beta chains. CDR3 protein duplicates are merged, each entry listing the most common genes and DNA. This sample is represented by about 140,000 distinct CDR3 sequences; about 6.1% of them were singletons. Jointly, the top ten make up about a sixth of the sample. The source material was PBMCs. The receptors stem from a human donor in good health (CMV status not recorded). Some clones in this sample may be carry-over from other donors' samples.

This clonotype occurred many times. J is TRBJ2-1 and V is TRBV7-9; TRBD2 is a possible D gene (6 bases). This CDR3 is 16 amino acids long. In germline, CDR1 is SEHNR, CDR2 FQNEAQ (reference sequence). Trimming cost V 4 bases and J 3 bases, with 16 bases left between them. CDR3 bases: TGTGCCAGCAGCTGGAGCCCGGGAGTCGGCTACAATGAGCAGTTCTTC. Its protein product is CASSWSPGVGYNEQFF.

This clonotype has ten or more counts. The chain is built from TRBV28 and TRBJ1-6; 8 nucleotides line up with TRBD1. V lost 3 bases to trimming and J lost 13 bases; unmatched junction nucleotides: 5. CDR1 MDHEN and CDR2 SYDVKM come from the germline V gene. This CDR3 region has 13 residues. The CDR3 DNA is TGTGCCAGCAGTTTCGACAGGGGTTATCCCCTCCACTTT. Translation: CASSFDRGYPLHF.

This clonotype showed up just a few times. The chain recombines TRBV7-3 with TRBJ2-1; 9 bases map to TRBD1. CDR1 and CDR2 from the germline V gene are SGHTA and FQGTGA. The CDR3 contains 13 residues. V trimming: 3 bases; J trimming: 12 bases; junction bases outside the gene matches: 6. CDR3 in amino acids: CASSFGRDRVQFF. DNA for the CDR3: TGTGCCAGCAGCTTTGGGAGGGACAGGGTGCAGTTCTTC.

There are a few counts of this clonotype. The chain recombines TRBV4-3 with TRBJ1-1; 11 positions match TRBD1. Germline CDR1 reads LGHNA; CDR2 reads YSLEER. The CDR3 runs 13 residues. The ends lost 4 bases at V and 11 bases at J; junction bases unmatched: 6. The CDR3 DNA sequence: TGCGCCAGCAGCCCTGGACAGGGGGCCTGGGCTTTCTTT. Translating it yields CASSPGQGAWAFF.

At least ten counts were recorded for this clonotype. The V gene is TRBV5-1, the J gene TRBJ1-4; D may be TRBD1 (6 bases). Germline V gives CDR1 SGHRS, CDR2 YFSETQ. The V and J ends lost 0 bases and 7 bases respectively, with 10 bases between them. This CDR3 is 14 amino acids long. The CDR3 DNA sequence: TGCGCCAGCAGCTTGGCCTCACAGGGTGAAAAACTGTTTTTT. It is translated as CASSLASQGEKLFF. The full variable domain, its missing parts supplied by reference TRBV5-1 and TRBJ1-4, is KAGVTQTPRYLIKTRGQQVTLSCSPISGHRSVSWYQQTPGQGLQFLFEYFSETQRNKGNFPGRFSGRQFSNSRSEMNVSTLELGDSALYLCASSLASQGEKLFFGSGTQLSVL.

The J gene is TRBJ2-1, the V gene TRBV20-1; 10 bases agree with TRBD2. The CDR3 has 13 amino acids. Looked up from germline, CDR1 is DFQATT and CDR2 is SNEGSKA (reference sequence). V trimming: 4 bases; J trimming: 6 bases; junction bases outside the gene matches: 3. DNA of the CDR3: TGCAGTGCTAACTTAGCGGGGGGCAATGAGCAGTTCTTC. Its translation is CSANLAGGNEQFF.

This clonotype showed up just a few times. The V and J genes are TRBV7-4 and TRBJ2-1; D might be TRBD2 (6 bases). V gave up 5 bases and J gave up 4 bases, with 12 bases separating them. The CDR3 length is 14 residues. The germline V gene has CDR1 SGHVT and CDR2 SQSDAQ. The CDR3 DNA sequence: TGTGCCAGCAGCCCAAGACTAGTTTACAATGAGCAGTTCTTC. Translated: CASSPRLVYNEQFF.

There are a few counts of this clonotype. This chain connects TRBV14 to TRBJ1-1, with D tentatively TRBD1 (6 bases). The CDR3 length is 14 residues. CDR1 is SGHDN and CDR2 is FVKESK in the germline V gene. Trimming left V 3 bases short and J 3 bases short, with 11 bases between. The CDR3 DNA reads TGTGCCAGCAGCCATGGACAGTGGGACACTGAAGCTTTCTTT. This sequence encodes CASSHGQWDTEAFF.

The table lists this clonotype with a few counts. The chain has TRBV19 and TRBJ2-1; possibly TRBD2 for D (5 bases). The germline gives CDR1 LNHDA, CDR2 SQIVND (reference sequence). The CDR3 is 16 amino acids. V lost 3 bases and J lost 3, with 15 bases in between. In DNA, the CDR3 is TGTGCCAGTAGTATCGGGGAACCCCATTTCTACAATGAGCAGTTCTTC. Encoded protein: CASSIGEPHFYNEQFF.

This clonotype came up a few times. The chain joins TRBV5-6 to TRBJ2-1, with 10 bases identical to TRBD2. The germline gives CDR1 SGHDT, CDR2 YYEEEE. V trimming: 0 bases; J trimming: 3 bases; junction bases outside the gene matches: 6. The CDR3 spans 17 residues. The CDR3 region has the DNA TGTGCCAGCAGCTTGGCCAGCGGGGGGGACCTCTACAATGAGCAGTTCTTC. Translated, it gives CASSLASGGDLYNEQFF.

This clonotype was seen at least ten times. This chain connects TRBV19 to TRBJ1-2, with D hard to call. This CDR3 is built from 14 residues. V was clipped by 4 bases and J by 3 bases, with 12 bases between them. The germline V gene encodes CDR1 LNHDA and CDR2 SQIVND (reference sequence). CDR3: CASSSLAGDYGYTF. DNA of the CDR3: TGTGCCAGTAGTAGCCTGGCGGGAGACTATGGCTACACCTTC.

CDR3 bases: TGTGCCAGCAGTGGAGAGCGGGGGGATGCGCAGTATTTT. This gives the protein CASSGERGDAQYF. The J gene is TRBJ2-3, the V gene TRBV6-4; 9 bases map to TRBD2. The CDR3 is 13 residues long. The V gene's germline CDR1 is MRHNA and CDR2 SNTAGT. V was pared by 4 bases and J by 10 bases, with 6 bases of the junction left unmatched.

This clonotype was observed a few times. V usage is TRBV20-1 and J usage is TRBJ2-7, with D hard to call. The CDR3 spans 11 residues. Between the trimmed V and J ends, which lost 0 bases and 3 bases, there was a span of 3 bases. CDR1 is DFQATT, CDR2 SNEGSKA, per germline (reference sequence). The CDR3: CSARERYEQYF. Written as DNA, the CDR3 is TGCAGTGCTAGAGAGCGCTACGAGCAGTACTTC.

The sample holds a few counts of this clonotype. The chain uses TRBV6-1 and TRBJ2-7; 8 bases fit TRBD2. This CDR3 has 14 residues. The V gene's germline CDR1 is MNHNS and CDR2 SASEGT. Trimming took 3 bases from V and 4 from J; bases not matched to a gene: 5. The CDR3 DNA sequence: TGTGCCAGCAGTGATACCAGCGGGGGTTACGAGCAGTACTTC. It translates to CASSDTSGGYEQYF.

Worth noting for this clonotype: Sequence at one end of the junction differs from germline and may be a read error. The chain employs TRBV12-3 or TRBV12-4 and TRBJ2-1; 15 bases match TRBD2. The CDR3 length is 17 residues. CDR3 sequence reads: CASSTGTSGGYLNGQFF. In nucleotides, the CDR3 is TGTGCCAGCAGCACCGGGACTAGCGGGGGGTATCTCAATGGGCAGTTCTTC.

This clonotype was seen repeatedly, ten times or more. The chain uses TRBV7-2 and TRBJ2-1; D uncertain. This CDR3 has 17 amino acids. Trimming pared 0 bases from V and 0 bases from J, leaving 12 bases between. Per germline, CDR1 SGHTA and CDR2 FQGNSA. CDR3 amino acids: CASSLARSLTSYNEQFF. The CDR3 DNA is TGTGCCAGCAGCTTAGCCAGAAGCCTAACCTCCTACAATGAGCAGTTCTTC.

This clonotype was detected only a few times. The chain combines TRBV20-1 with TRBJ2-5; D is undetermined. Per germline, CDR1 DFQATT and CDR2 SNEGSKA (reference sequence). The CDR3 loop spans 10 amino acids. Between the trimmed V and J ends, which lost 3 bases and 7 bases, there was a span of 6 bases. This chain's CDR3 is CSARVLTQYF. CDR3 DNA sequence: TGCAGTGCTAGGGTACTGACCCAGTACTTC.

This clonotype was recorded at least ten times. The rearrangement joins TRBV6-1 to TRBJ2-4; TRBD1 aligns across 8 bases. J lost 9 bases, V lost 5 bases, and 6 bases had no gene match. The CDR3 has 13 residues. Germline loops: CDR1 MNHNS, CDR2 SASEGT. The CDR3 loop reads CASSQGAERIQYF. The CDR3 DNA sequence: TGTGCCAGCAGTCAGGGGGCTGAGCGCATTCAGTACTTC.

This clonotype was counted between two and nine times. This chain uses TRBV7-9 with TRBJ2-3, with TRBD1 matching 8 bases. From germline, CDR1 is SEHNR and CDR2 FQNEAQ (reference sequence). CDR3 length: 17 amino acids. V was clipped by 2 bases and J by 2 bases; unmatched bases: 9. CDR3 DNA sequence: TGTGCCAGCAGCTTATCGACCCAGGGGGCAGTCACAGATACGCAGTATTTT. It specifies CASSLSTQGAVTDTQYF. Variable domain in full (rest from reference TRBV7-9 and TRBJ2-3): DTGVSQNPRHKITKRGQNVTFRCDPISEHNRLYWYRQTLGQGPEFLTYFQNEAQLEKSRLLSDRFSAERPKGSFSTLEIQRTEQGDSAMYLCASSLSTQGAVTDTQYFGPGTRLTVL.

This clonotype was found a few times. This chain links TRBV2 with TRBJ2-7; TRBD2 matches at 7 bases. V gave up 8 bases and J gave up 2 bases; unmatched junction bases: 12. The CDR3 is made up of 15 amino acids. Germline CDR1 and CDR2: SNHLY and FYNNEI. This chain's CDR3 is CASQGLAAPTYEQYF. Here the CDR3 DNA reads TGTGCCAGCCAGGGCCTAGCGGCGCCCACCTACGAGCAGTACTTC. Supplemented by reference TRBV2 and TRBJ2-7, the full variable domain reads EPEVTQTPSHQVTQMGQEVILRCVPISNHLYFYWYRQILGQKVEFLVSFYNNEISEKSEIFDDQFSVERPDGSNFTLKIRSTKLEDSAMYFCASQGLAAPTYEQYFGPGTRLTVT.

The sample holds many counts of this clonotype. The chain recombines TRBV25-1 with TRBJ2-1; TRBD2 matches at 10 bases. CDR3 length equals 18 residues. V was clipped by 3 bases and J by 0 bases; unmatched bases: 8. CDR1 and CDR2 (germline): MGHDK, SYGVNS. The CDR3 region has the DNA TGTGCCAGCAGTGAGTTAACTAGCGGGGTTAGCTCCTACAATGAGCAGTTCTTC. Its protein product is CASSELTSGVSSYNEQFF. Drawing the rest from reference TRBV25-1 and TRBJ2-1, the complete variable domain is EADIYQTPRYLVIGTGKKITLECSQTMGHDKMYWYQQDPGMELHLIHYSYGVNSTEKGDLSSESTVSRIRTEHFPLTLESARPSHTSQYLCASSELTSGVSSYNEQFFGPGTRLTVL.

This clonotype was detected many times. The chain carries TRBV28 and TRBJ1-4; 7 bases match TRBD1. V shed 3 bases and J 0 bases; nucleotides not matched to a gene: 1. This CDR3 is 15 amino acids long. Germline CDR1 reads MDHEN; CDR2 reads SYDVKM. The CDR3 protein is CASSFGQATNEKLFF. The CDR3 bases are TGTGCCAGCAGTTTTGGACAGGCAACTAATGAAAAACTGTTTTTT.

There are many counts of this clonotype. The rearrangement uses TRBV28 and TRBJ2-1; a weak D match, TRBD1 (6 bases). The CDR3 has 12 residues. Germline V gene lookup returns CDR1 MDHEN and CDR2 SYDVKM. V was trimmed by 7 bases and J by 10 bases, leaving 14 bases between them. The CDR3 DNA is TGTGCCAGCACCTCAGAGGGGGAGGAGCAGTTCTTC. It translates to CASTSEGEEQFF.

The V gene is TRBV19, the J gene TRBJ2-6; D is uncertain. Trimming took off 3 bases at V and 0 bases at J, with 9 bases between the two ends. Germline V lookup: CDR1 LNHDA, CDR2 SQIVND (reference sequence). This CDR3 spans 16 amino acids. This CDR3 is CASSMAVASGANVLTF. For the CDR3, the DNA is TGTGCCAGTAGTATGGCGGTAGCCTCTGGGGCCAACGTCCTGACTTTC.

This clonotype was observed many times. The rearrangement uses TRBV7-8 and TRBJ1-3; D gene ambiguous. V was cut by 3 bases and J by 0 bases, with 12 bases left in between. Germline CDR1 reads SGHVS; CDR2 reads FQNEAQ. This CDR3 is built from 16 residues. The CDR3 coding sequence is TGTGCCAGCAGCTTTTCCGCGGCAGACTCTGGAAACACCATATATTTT. As protein: CASSFSAADSGNTIYF.